This entry features one T cell receptor beta chain sequence. Its antigen remains unidentified. The data were obtained in a study of monozygotic twins with inflammatory bowel disease. Per TCR library, approximately 3,800 ng of total RNA was used. Using eight separate reactions per sample, the authors generated cDNA. TCRdb re-called the 5' RACE reads and shows each CDR3 protein once, DNA omitted. This repertoire includes roughly 150,000 distinct CDR3 sequences. The V gene's germline CDR1 is SGHDT and CDR2 YYEEEE. The CDR3 contains 15 residues. Study-level results: Clonotype sharing was lower in IBD patients than healthy twins, most markedly with disease activity.

Material for sequencing was blood. This TCR was recovered from a human donor with ulcerative colitis or Crohn's disease, or a healthy co-twin of an affected twin (not recorded which). The chain links TRBV5-6 to TRBJ2-5; the TCRdb D gene call, TRBD2, has no DNA to confirm it. CDR3 amino acids: CASSLLSGGEETQYF. The full variable domain, completed using reference TRBV5-6 and TRBJ2-5, is DAGVTQSPTHLIKTRGQQVTLRCSPKSGHDTVSWYQQALGQGPQFIFQYYEEEERQRGNFPDRFSGHQFPNYSSELNVNALLLGDSALYLCASSLLSGGEETQYFGPGTRLLVL.